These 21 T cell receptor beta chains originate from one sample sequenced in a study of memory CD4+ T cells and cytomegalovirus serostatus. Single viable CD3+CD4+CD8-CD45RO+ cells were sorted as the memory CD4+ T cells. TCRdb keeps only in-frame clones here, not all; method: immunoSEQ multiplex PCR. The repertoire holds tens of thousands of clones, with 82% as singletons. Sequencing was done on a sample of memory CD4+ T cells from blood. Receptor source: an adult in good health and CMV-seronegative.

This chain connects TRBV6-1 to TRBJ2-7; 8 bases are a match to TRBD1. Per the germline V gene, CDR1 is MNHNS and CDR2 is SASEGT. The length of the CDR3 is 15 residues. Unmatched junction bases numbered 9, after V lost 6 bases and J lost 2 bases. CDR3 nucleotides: TGTGCCAGCAGGAGGGGAGGACAGGGACCCTACGAGCAGTACTTC. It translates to CASRRGGQGPYEQYF.

CDR3 DNA: TGTGCCAGCAGTTCGGGACAAGCCAGCACATACGAGCAGTACTTC. It is translated as CASSSGQASTYEQYF. The rearrangement joins TRBV27 to TRBJ2-7; a possible D gene is TRBD1 (6 bases). This CDR3 spans 15 amino acids. CDR1 is MNHEY and CDR2 is SMNVEV in the germline V gene (reference sequence). V was pared by 4 bases and J by 4 bases, with 17 bases between.

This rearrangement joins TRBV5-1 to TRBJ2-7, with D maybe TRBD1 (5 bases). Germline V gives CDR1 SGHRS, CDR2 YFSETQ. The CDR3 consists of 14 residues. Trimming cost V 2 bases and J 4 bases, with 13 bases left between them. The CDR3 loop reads CASSLQVTSYEQYF. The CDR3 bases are TGCGCCAGCAGCTTACAGGTAACTTCATACGAGCAGTACTTC. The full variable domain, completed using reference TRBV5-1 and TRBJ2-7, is KAGVTQTPRYLIKTRGQQVTLSCSPISGHRSVSWYQQTPGQGLQFLFEYFSETQRNKGNFPGRFSGRQFSNSRSEMNVSTLELGDSALYLCASSLQVTSYEQYFGPGTRLTVT.

CDR3 DNA sequence: TGTGCCAGCAGCCCATGGGCAACTGGGGCCAACGTCCTGACTTTC. This codes for CASSPWATGANVLTF. V usage is TRBV7-2 and J usage is TRBJ2-6; no clear D gene. Germline CDR1 is SGHTA and CDR2 is FQGNSA. V was clipped by 5 bases and J by 2 bases, with 10 bases between them. This CDR3 comprises 15 residues. The whole variable domain, filled in from reference TRBV7-2 and TRBJ2-6, reads GAGVSQSPSNKVTEKGKDVELRCDPISGHTALYWYRQSLGQGLEFLIYFQGNSAPDKSGLPSDRFSAERTGGSVSTLTIQRTQQEDSAVYLCASSPWATGANVLTFGAGSRLTVL.

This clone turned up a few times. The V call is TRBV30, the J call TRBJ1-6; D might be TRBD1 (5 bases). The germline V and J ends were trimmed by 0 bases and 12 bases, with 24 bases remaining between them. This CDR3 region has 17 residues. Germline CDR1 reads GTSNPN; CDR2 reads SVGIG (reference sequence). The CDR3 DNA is TGTGCCTGGAGTGTACTCTTAGTACAGGCCCAGGGAGGACCCCTCCACTTT. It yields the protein CAWSVLLVQAQGGPLHF. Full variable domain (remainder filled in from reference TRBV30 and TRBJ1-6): SQTIHQWPATLVQPVGSPLSLECTVEGTSNPNLYWYRQAAGRGLQLLFYSVGIGQISSEVPQNLSASRPQDRQFILSSKKLLLSDSGFYLCAWSVLLVQAQGGPLHFGNGTRLTVT.

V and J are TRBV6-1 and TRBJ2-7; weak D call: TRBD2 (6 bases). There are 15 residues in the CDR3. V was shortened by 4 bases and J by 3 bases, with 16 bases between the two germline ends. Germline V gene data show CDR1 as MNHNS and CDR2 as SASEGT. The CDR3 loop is CASSVQTRIGYEQYF. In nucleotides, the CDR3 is TGTGCCAGCAGTGTTCAGACTAGGATCGGCTACGAGCAGTACTTC.

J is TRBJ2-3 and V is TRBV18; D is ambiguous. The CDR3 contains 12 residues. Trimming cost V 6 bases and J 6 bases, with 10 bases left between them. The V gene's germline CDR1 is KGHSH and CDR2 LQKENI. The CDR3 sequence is CASSPLRDTQYF. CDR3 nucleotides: TGTGCCAGCTCGCCCCTAAGGGATACGCAGTATTTT.

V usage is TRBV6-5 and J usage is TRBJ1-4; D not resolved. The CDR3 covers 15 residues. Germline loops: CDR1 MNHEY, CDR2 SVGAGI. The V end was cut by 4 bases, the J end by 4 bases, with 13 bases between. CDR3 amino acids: CASSSPQAGNEKLFF. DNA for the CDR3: TGTGCCAGCAGTTCCCCGCAGGCTGGTAATGAAAAACTGTTTTTT.

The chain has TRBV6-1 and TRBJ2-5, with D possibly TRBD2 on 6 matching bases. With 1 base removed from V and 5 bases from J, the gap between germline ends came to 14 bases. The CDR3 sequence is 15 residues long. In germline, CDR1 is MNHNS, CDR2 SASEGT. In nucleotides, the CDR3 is TGTGCCAGCAGTGAAGTCTCCCTAGCGAGGGAGACCCAGTACTTC. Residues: CASSEVSLARETQYF.

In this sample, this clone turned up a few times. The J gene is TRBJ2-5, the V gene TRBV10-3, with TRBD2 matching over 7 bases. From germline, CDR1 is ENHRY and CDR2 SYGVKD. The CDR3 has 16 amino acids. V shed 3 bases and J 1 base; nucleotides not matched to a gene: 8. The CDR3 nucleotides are TGTGCCATCAGTGACCCCTCCCTAGCGGCCCAAGAGACCCAGTACTTC. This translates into CAISDPSLAAQETQYF.

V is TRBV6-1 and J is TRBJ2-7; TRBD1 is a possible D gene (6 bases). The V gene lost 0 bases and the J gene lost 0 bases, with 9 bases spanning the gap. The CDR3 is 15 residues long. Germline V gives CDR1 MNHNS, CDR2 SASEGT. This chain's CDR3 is CASSEAPDSSYEQYF. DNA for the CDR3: TGTGCCAGCAGTGAAGCGCCGGACAGCTCCTACGAGCAGTACTTC.

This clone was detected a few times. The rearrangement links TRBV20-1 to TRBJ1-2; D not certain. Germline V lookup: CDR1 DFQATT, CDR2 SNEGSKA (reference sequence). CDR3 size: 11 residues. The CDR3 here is CSPPLNYGYTF. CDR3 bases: TGCAGCCCCCCCCTAAACTATGGCTACACCTTC.

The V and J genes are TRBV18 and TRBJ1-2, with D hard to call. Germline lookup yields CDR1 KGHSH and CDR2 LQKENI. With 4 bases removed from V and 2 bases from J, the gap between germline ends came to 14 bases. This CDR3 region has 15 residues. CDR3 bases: TGTGCCAGCTCACAAGCAGCAGGAGAAAACTATGGCTACACCTTC. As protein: CASSQAAGENYGYTF.

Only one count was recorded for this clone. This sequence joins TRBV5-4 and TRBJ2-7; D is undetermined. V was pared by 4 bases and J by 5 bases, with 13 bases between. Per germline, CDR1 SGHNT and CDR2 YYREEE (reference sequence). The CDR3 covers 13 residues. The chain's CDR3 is CASSPRGGNEQYF. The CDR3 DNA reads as TGTGCCAGCAGCCCCCGCGGTGGGAACGAGCAGTACTTC.

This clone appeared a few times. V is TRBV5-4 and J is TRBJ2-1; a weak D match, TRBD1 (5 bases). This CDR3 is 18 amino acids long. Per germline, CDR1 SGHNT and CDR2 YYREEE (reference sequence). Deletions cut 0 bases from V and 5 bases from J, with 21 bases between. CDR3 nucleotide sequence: TGTGCCAGCAGCTTGGTGTCCCCAGGGTTTTTCGCCCACAATGAGCAGTTCTTC. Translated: CASSLVSPGFFAHNEQFF.

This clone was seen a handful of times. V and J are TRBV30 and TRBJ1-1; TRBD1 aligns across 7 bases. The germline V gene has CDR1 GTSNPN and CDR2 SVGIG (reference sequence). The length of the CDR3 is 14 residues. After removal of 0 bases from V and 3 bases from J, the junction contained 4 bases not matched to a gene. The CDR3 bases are TGTGCCTGGAGTGTAACAGGGGCGTACACTGAAGCTTTCTTT. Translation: CAWSVTGAYTEAFF.

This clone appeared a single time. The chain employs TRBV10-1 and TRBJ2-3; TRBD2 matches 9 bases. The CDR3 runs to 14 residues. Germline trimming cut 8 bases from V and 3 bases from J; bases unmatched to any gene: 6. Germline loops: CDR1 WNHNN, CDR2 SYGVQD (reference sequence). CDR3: CASRRGGPTDTQYF. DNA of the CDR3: TGCGCCAGCCGGCGGGGGGGGCCAACAGATACGCAGTATTTT.

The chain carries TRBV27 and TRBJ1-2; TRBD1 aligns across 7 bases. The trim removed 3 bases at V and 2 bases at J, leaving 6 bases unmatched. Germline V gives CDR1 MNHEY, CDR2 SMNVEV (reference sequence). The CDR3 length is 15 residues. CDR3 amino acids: CASSLRGRGNYGYTF. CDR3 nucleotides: TGTGCCAGCAGTTTGAGGGGCAGGGGGAACTATGGCTACACCTTC.

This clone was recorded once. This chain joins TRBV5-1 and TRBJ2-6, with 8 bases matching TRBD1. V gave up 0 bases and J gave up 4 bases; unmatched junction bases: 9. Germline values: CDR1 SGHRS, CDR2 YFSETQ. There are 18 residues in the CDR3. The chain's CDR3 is CASSLEWQGAVGANVLTF. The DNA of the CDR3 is TGCGCCAGCAGCTTGGAATGGCAGGGGGCAGTAGGGGCCAACGTCCTGACTTTC. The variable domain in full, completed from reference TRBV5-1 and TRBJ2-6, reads KAGVTQTPRYLIKTRGQQVTLSCSPISGHRSVSWYQQTPGQGLQFLFEYFSETQRNKGNFPGRFSGRQFSNSRSEMNVSTLELGDSALYLCASSLEWQGAVGANVLTFGAGSRLTVL.

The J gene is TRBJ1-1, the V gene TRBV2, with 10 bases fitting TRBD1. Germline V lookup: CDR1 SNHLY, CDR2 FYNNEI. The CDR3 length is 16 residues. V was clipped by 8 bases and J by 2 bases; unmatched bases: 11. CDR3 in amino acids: CASHPGQGRRNTEAFF. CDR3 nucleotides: TGTGCCAGCCATCCGGGACAGGGGAGAAGAAACACTGAAGCTTTCTTT. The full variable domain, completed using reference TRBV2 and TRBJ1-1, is EPEVTQTPSHQVTQMGQEVILRCVPISNHLYFYWYRQILGQKVEFLVSFYNNEISEKSEIFDDQFSVERPDGSNFTLKIRSTKLEDSAMYFCASHPGQGRRNTEAFFGQGTRLTVV.

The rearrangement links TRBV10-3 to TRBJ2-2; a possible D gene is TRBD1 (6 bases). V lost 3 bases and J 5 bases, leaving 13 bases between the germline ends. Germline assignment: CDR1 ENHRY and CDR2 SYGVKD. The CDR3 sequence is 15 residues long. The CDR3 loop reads CAISETGHGTGELFF. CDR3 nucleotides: TGTGCCATCAGTGAAACGGGACACGGGACCGGGGAGCTGTTTTTT.